Presented here are 10 T cell receptor delta chains from one specimen sequenced in a study of γδ T cells in repeated Plasmodium falciparum infection. Gammadelta T cells were flow-sorted from PBMC into Vgamma9/Vdelta2+ and Vdelta2-negative populations for bulk analysis. TCRdb reprocessed the multiplex PCR reads using CATT. The sample records 55,000 to 70,000 delta-chain clones, around 1.7% being singletons. The sample comprised gamma-delta T cells from blood. The receptors were sampled from a pool of human donors (malaria-infected and uninfected, not separated).

A word on this clone: Translating this DNA gives a protein that differs at residue 15 from the TCRdb one, which belongs to a much larger clone; a read error is likely, and the protein shown is this translation. J is TRDJ1 and V is TRDV1; 9 positions agree with TRDD3. Germline matching of the DNA provided the J gene here, since TCRdb leaves it blank. The V and J ends lost 0 bases and 5 bases, in that order; junction bases with no gene match: 28. Germline CDR1 is TSWWSYY and CDR2 is QGS. The CDR3 is made up of 23 amino acids. This CDR3 is CALGELKSLHRYWGTQGEDKLIF. The CDR3, as DNA: TGTGCTCTTGGGGAACTAAAGTCCCTGCACCGGTACTGGGGGACACAGGGGGAGGATAAACTCATCTTT.

With regard to this clone: TCRdb pairs this DNA with a much larger clone's protein that differs at residue 16, likely a read error; the protein shown was translated from the DNA. The chain has TRDV2 and TRDJ3; TRDD3 matches at 10 bases. Assignment of the J gene here rests on matching the DNA to germline, because TCRdb gives none. This CDR3 has 20 residues. The germline CDR1 and CDR2 sequences are GEAIGNYY and EKD. The CDR3 sequence is CACDTTGGFPGAWDTQQMFF. The CDR3 DNA reads as TGTGCCTGTGACACGACTGGGGGATTCCCGGGAGCCTGGGACACCCAACAGATGTTTTTC.

This clone came up a few times. A far larger clone is off by one base, so a read error is likely. The sample contains more than one DNA sequence encoding this CDR3. The genes are TRDV1 and TRDJ1, with TRDD2 identical over 7 bases. Germline CDR1 and CDR2: TSWWSYY and QGS. The CDR3 spans 17 residues. The CDR3 loop is CALGAAFLFAHTDKLIF. In nucleotides, the CDR3 is TGTGCTCTTGGGGCGGCCTTCCTTTTCGCACACACCGATAAACTCATCTTC.

This clone was picked up many times. This probably arose from a read error, given a far larger clone one base away. Other DNA sequences in the sample encode the same CDR3. This chain connects TRDV1 to TRDJ1, with TRDD3 matching 8 bases. The CDR3 consists of 21 residues. Germline V CDR1 and CDR2: TSWWSYY, QGS. The CDR3 here is CALGSRLKGQLLGAYTDKLIF. DNA for the CDR3: TGTGCTCTTGGGTCACGGTTAAAGGGACAACTACTGGGGGCGTACACCGATAAGCTCATCTTT.

Of note for this clone: The protein TCRdb lists belongs to a much larger clone and differs from this DNA's translation at residue 6, which points to a read error; the protein shown is made from the DNA. This chain uses TRDV1 with TRDJ1; tentative D call: TRDD2 (7 bases). V shed 1 base and J shed 2 bases, with 41 bases lying between them. Germline loops: CDR1 TSWWSYY, CDR2 QGS. This CDR3 region has 25 residues. Written as DNA, the CDR3 is TGTGCTCTTGGGGAACCACAAAGGTACGTCTTCCTAGCTCCTACTGGGAACTATACTACCGATAAACTCATCTTT. The encoded protein is CALGEPQRYVFLAPTGNYTTDKLIF.

This clone came up a few times. TCRdb's entry gives the protein of a much larger clone, which mismatches this DNA's translation at residue 22, likely from a read error; the protein reported here is translated from the DNA. The V segment is TRDV1, and no J call was made; the D segment call TRDD3 is taken from the table without a DNA check. Germline V gives CDR1 TSWWSYY, CDR2 QGS. This CDR3 comprises 24 residues. CDR3 region: CALGELLEFVSGWSGGSYTDKHIF. The CDR3 DNA sequence: TGTGCTCTTGGGGAACTATTGGAGTTTGTGTCCGGGTGGTCTGGGGGATCCTACACCGATAAACACATCTTT.

This clone was seen more than once but under ten times. This DNA's translation and the protein TCRdb lists, from a much larger clone, do not match at residue 14, likely due to a read error; the protein shown is translated from the DNA. The gene calls are TRDV1 and TRDJ1; D could derive from TRDD2 or TRDD3 (9 bases each). V was cut by 1 base and J by 0 bases, with 48 bases left in between. Germline V CDR1 and CDR2: TSWWSYY, QGS. CDR3 size: 28 residues. The CDR3 loop is CALGEPGPLPSYASGDTILRLYTDKLIF. DNA of the CDR3: TGTGCTCTTGGGGAACCAGGCCCTCTTCCTTCCTACGCCTCGGGGGATACTATCCTCCGACTGTACACCGATAAACTCATCTTT.

Ten or more counts support this clone. A much larger clonotype is one base distant, so this may be a read error. The chain couples TRDV1 to TRDJ1; D unclear. The CDR3 length is 23 residues. The germline CDR1 and CDR2 sequences are TSWWSYY and QGS. CDR3 protein: CALGEDPSPLYKSFPPYTDELIF. In nucleotides, the CDR3 is TGTGCTCTTGGGGAAGACCCGTCCCCTCTCTATAAGTCATTCCCCCCGTACACCGATGAACTCATCTTT.

This clone was picked up a small number of times. This likely stems from a read error, as it lies one base from a far larger clone. The same CDR3 arises from other DNA sequences in this sample as well. J is TRDJ1 and V is TRDV1; the match to TRDD3 covers 13 bases. The J gene, absent from TCRdb, was called here by matching the DNA to germline. The CDR3 consists of 28 residues. Germline loops: CDR1 TSWWSYY, CDR2 QGS. The CDR3 DNA is TGTGCTCTTGGGGAACTTAGTCATGGGTTCCTAAGGGAGCCGTACTGGGGGATACGTAGGGCGTACACTGATAAACTCATCTTT. It is translated as CALGELSHGFLREPYWGIRRAYTDKLIF.

Note on this clone: The protein recorded in TCRdb matches a much larger clone and deviates from this DNA's translation at residue 13, suggesting a read error; the protein here is obtained by translating the DNA. This sequence joins TRDV3 and TRDJ1; D perhaps matches TRDD3 (6 bases). Looked up from germline, CDR1 is TVYSNPD and CDR2 is GDNSRS (reference sequence). This CDR3 contains 14 residues. CDR3 loop: CAFNVLGLNDKLTF. DNA for the CDR3: TGTGCCTTTAACGTACTGGGCCTAAACGATAAACTCACCTTT.